This TCR beta chain originates from a study of shared clonotypes between healthy human individuals. Study results and limitations: Memory subsets generally showed smaller estimated richness than naive subsets did.

Among the donors, all were Caucasian adults who lived in Nashville, Tennessee. Remarks on this clone: Its matching antigen is unknown.

The table came from immunoSEQ multiplex PCR; TCRdb's copy has only in-frame clones and leaves some out. Of roughly 1.5 million clones in the sample, about 98% were seen once. Germline V gene sequence: CDR1 SGHNT, CDR2 YENEEA. V trimming: 5 bases; J trimming: 5 bases; junction bases outside the gene matches: 10. CDR3 length equals 15 residues. The specimen was naive CD4+ T cells sorted from blood. Subset here: CD45RA+ positively selected. The rearrangement uses TRBV11-3 and TRBJ2-3, with 7 nucleotides matching TRBD1. This clonotype originated in a man between 25 and 39 years old in good health. Written as DNA, the CDR3 is TGTGCCAGCAGCCCAGGACAGGCGGCAATAGATACGCAGTATTTT. Translating it yields CASSPGQAAIDTQYF. The whole variable domain, filled in from reference TRBV11-3 and TRBJ2-3, reads EAGVVQSPRYKIIEKKQPVAFWCNPISGHNTLYWYLQNLGQGPELLIRYENEEAVDDSQLPKDRFSAERLKGVDSTLKIQPAELGDSAVYLCASSPGQAAIDTQYFGPGTRLTVL.